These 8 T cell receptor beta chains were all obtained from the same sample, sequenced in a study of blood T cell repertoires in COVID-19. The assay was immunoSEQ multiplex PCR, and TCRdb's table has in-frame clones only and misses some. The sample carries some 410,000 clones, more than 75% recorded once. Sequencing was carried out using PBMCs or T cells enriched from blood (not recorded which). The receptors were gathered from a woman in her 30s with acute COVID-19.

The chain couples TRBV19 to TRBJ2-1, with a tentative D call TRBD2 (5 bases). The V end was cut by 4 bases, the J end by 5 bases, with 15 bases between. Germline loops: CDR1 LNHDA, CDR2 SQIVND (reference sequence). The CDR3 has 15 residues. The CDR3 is CASSSGSRLDNEQFF. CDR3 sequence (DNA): TGTGCCAGTAGTAGCGGGTCCCGGTTAGACAATGAGCAGTTCTTC.

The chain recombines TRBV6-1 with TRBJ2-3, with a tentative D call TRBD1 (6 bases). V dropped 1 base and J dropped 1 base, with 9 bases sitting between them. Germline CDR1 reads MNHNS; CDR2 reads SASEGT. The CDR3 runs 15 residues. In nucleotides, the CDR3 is TGTGCCAGCAGTGAAGGCTACAGGGGCACAGATACGCAGTATTTT. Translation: CASSEGYRGTDTQYF.

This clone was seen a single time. The CDR3 is CASRRGLNTGELFF. CDR3 in DNA: TGTGCCAGCAGAAGGGGTCTGAACACCGGGGAGCTGTTTTTT. V usage is TRBV6-4 and J usage is TRBJ2-2; perhaps TRBD1 as D (5 bases). Trimming removed 6 bases at V and 1 base at J, with 9 bases between. CDR1 MRHNA and CDR2 SNTAGT come from the germline V gene. CDR3 length: 14 residues.

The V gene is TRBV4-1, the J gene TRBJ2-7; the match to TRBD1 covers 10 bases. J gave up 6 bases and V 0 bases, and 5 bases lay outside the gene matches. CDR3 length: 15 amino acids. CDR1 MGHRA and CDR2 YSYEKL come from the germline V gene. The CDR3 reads CASSQETGGGFEQYF. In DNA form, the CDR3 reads TGCGCCAGCAGCCAAGAGACAGGGGGCGGTTTCGAGCAGTACTTC.

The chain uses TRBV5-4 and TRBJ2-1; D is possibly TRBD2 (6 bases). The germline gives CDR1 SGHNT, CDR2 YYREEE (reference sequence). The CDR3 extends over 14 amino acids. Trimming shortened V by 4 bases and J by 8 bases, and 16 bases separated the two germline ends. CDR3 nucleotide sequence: TGTGCCAGCAGCCACCCGGGAGCGAGAGATGAGCAGTTCTTC. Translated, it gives CASSHPGARDEQFF.

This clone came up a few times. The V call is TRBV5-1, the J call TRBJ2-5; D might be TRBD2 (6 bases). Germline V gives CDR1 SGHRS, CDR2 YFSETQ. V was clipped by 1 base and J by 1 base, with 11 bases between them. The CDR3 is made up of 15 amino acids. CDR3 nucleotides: TGCGCCAGCAGCTTGTTTACTAGCCCCCAAGAGACCCAGTACTTC. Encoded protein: CASSLFTSPQETQYF.

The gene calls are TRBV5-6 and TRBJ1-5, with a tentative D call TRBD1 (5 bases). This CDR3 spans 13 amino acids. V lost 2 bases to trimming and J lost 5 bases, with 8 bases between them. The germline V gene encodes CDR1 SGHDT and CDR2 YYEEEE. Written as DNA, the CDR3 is TGTGCCAGCAGCTTTGACAGAGATCAGCCCCAGCATTTT. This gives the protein CASSFDRDQPQHF.

The CDR3 DNA sequence: TGCGCCAGCAGCCCTATGGTCGAGGGAAGGGACACTGAAGCTTTCTTT. Translated, it gives CASSPMVEGRDTEAFF. This chain links TRBV4-1 with TRBJ1-1; no definite D call. Per the germline V gene, CDR1 is MGHRA and CDR2 is YSYEKL. V dropped 4 bases and J dropped 3 bases, with 18 bases sitting between them. The length of the CDR3 is 16 residues.